A single sample gave rise to the 2 T cell receptor beta chains below, sequenced in a study of blood T cell repertoires in COVID-19 (dated by TCRdb to 2020 to 2022). Libraries were made using the immunoSEQ multiplex PCR assay. The clones in this table, taken by TCRdb from immuneACCESS, are in-frame only. Not every clone is retained; where verified, under half of the shortfall comes from an unresolved V gene, and the cause of the rest is unknown. The sample has approximately 180,000 clones on record, 82% of them singletons. The ten biggest clones cover around 5.5% of the sample. What was sequenced was PBMCs or T cells enriched from blood (not recorded which). These receptors all stem from a woman aged 60-75 years with acute COVID-19.

This clone was picked up one time. The CDR3 here is CASSWPNTEAFF. CDR3 nucleotide sequence: TGTGCCAGCAGTTGGCCGAACACTGAAGCTTTCTTT. The rearrangement uses TRBV6-5 and TRBJ1-1; no definite D call. CDR1 is MNHEY and CDR2 is SVGAGI in the germline V gene. V was trimmed by 4 bases and J by 1 base, leaving 4 bases between them. This CDR3 has 12 amino acids.

This rearrangement joins TRBV19 to TRBJ2-7; 7 nucleotides match TRBD2. Per germline, CDR1 LNHDA and CDR2 SQIVND (reference sequence). This CDR3 region has 14 residues. The V and J ends lost 3 bases and 0 bases, in that order; junction bases with no gene match: 2. This chain's CDR3 is CASSISGASYEQYF. The DNA of the CDR3 is TGTGCCAGTAGTATCAGCGGGGCCTCCTACGAGCAGTACTTC.